These 8 T cell receptor beta chains originate from one sample sequenced in a study of CD8+ T cells in alopecia areata. Sequencing used cDNA as its template, made by extracting RNA and reverse transcribing it. Some clones are missing from TCRdb's copy, which holds only in-frame ones; the method was immunoSEQ multiplex PCR. This table has 150,000 to 200,000 clones, around 54% appearing once. The sequenced material came from CD4+ T cells sorted from blood. Every receptor here comes from a human donor in good health.

The chain uses TRBV29-1 and TRBJ1-1; possible D gene TRBD1, 6 bases. CDR1 and CDR2 (germline): SQVTM, ANQGSEA. V was pared by 7 bases and J by 8 bases, with 11 bases between. The CDR3 loop spans 10 amino acids. The CDR3 nucleotides read TGCAGCGCGACGACAGGAGAAGCTTTCTTT. This gives the protein CSATTGEAFF.

DNA of the CDR3: TGTGCCAGCAGCTTAGTTTGGGGTAACACTGAAGCTTTCTTT. Its protein is CASSLVWGNTEAFF. The chain recombines TRBV11-1 with TRBJ1-1; D is unresolved. The V and J ends lost 1 base and 2 bases respectively, with 8 bases between them. CDR1 is SGHAT and CDR2 is FQDESV in the germline V gene (reference sequence). The CDR3 spans 14 residues.

The chain combines TRBV14 with TRBJ2-2; TRBD2 is a possible D gene (5 bases). The CDR3 has 14 amino acids. Per the germline V gene, CDR1 is SGHDN and CDR2 is FVKESK. V lost 8 bases to trimming and J lost 3 bases, with 13 bases between them. The CDR3 bases are TGTGCCAGCGCACGGAGGTTTCACACCGGGGAGCTGTTTTTT. Translated, it gives CASARRFHTGELFF.

The chain uses TRBV5-1 and TRBJ1-1; no definite D call. CDR1 and CDR2 from the germline V gene are SGHRS and YFSETQ. Trimming removed 5 bases from V and 8 bases from J, with 16 bases in between. The CDR3 runs to 13 residues. This CDR3 is CASRTRASEEAFF. CDR3 bases: TGCGCCAGCAGAACGCGGGCTTCGGAGGAAGCTTTCTTT.

The J gene is TRBJ1-1, the V gene TRBV18; no clear D gene. The CDR3 contains 13 residues. Trimming took off 3 bases at V and 2 bases at J, with 7 bases between the two ends. Germline V gene lookup returns CDR1 KGHSH and CDR2 LQKENI. DNA of the CDR3: TGTGCCAGCTCACCCGGAACAAACACTGAAGCTTTCTTT. It encodes CASSPGTNTEAFF.

The chain couples TRBV2 to TRBJ1-4; unclear D gene. V was pared by 7 bases and J by 11 bases, with 8 bases between. The V gene's germline CDR1 is SNHLY and CDR2 FYNNEI. CDR3 length: 10 amino acids. The CDR3 protein is CASIRDKLFF. DNA for the CDR3: TGTGCCAGCATAAGGGATAAACTGTTTTTT.

This clone showed up just a few times. The chain employs TRBV29-1 and TRBJ2-2, with TRBD2 identical over 13 bases. CDR3 length equals 16 residues. The V segment lost 7 bases and the J segment 3 bases; nucleotides outside the gene matches: 8. Germline V CDR1 and CDR2: SQVTM, ANQGSEA. The CDR3, as DNA: TGCAGCGCAACACGACTAGCGGGAGGTTACACCGGGGAGCTGTTTTTT. Protein product: CSATRLAGGYTGELFF.

The chain uses TRBV27 and TRBJ2-3, with 7 bases matching TRBD2. This CDR3 has 14 residues. Germline CDR1 reads MNHEY; CDR2 reads SMNVEV (reference sequence). With V trimmed by 4 bases and J by 3 bases, 4 bases remained unmatched. CDR3 DNA: TGTGCCAGCAGTTCTGCGGGAGTTACAGATACGCAGTATTTT. Its protein is CASSSAGVTDTQYF.